This T cell receptor beta chain appears in the sequencing data of a study of cytomegalovirus exposure and HLA in healthy donors. Study-wide points: Within an earlier analysis, most TCR beta V segments proved productive either about 87% or about 30% of the time.

In the case of this clone: Antigen unknown.

The PCR used 60 Vbeta and 13 Jbeta primers. Sequencing was performed with immunoSEQ multiplex PCR; in TCRdb, only in-frame clones are kept and a portion is missing. The sample lists about 140,000 clones, 76% occurring once. V gave up 6 bases and J gave up 9 bases; unmatched junction bases: 13. The CDR3 runs to 17 residues. Germline CDR1 and CDR2: SNHLY and FYNNEI. This rearrangement joins TRBV2 to TRBJ2-1, with 14 bases identical to TRBD2. The sample consisted of PBMCs. The source of this sequence is a male donor in good health and CMV-seronegative. CDR3 sequence reads: CASSPSGLAGGVGEQFF. The CDR3 bases are TGTGCCAGCAGCCCGAGCGGACTAGCGGGAGGTGTCGGTGAGCAGTTCTTC.